What follows are 29 T cell receptor beta chains derived from one specimen sequenced in a study of beta chain features in type 1 diabetes. Study-level results: Shortening that was moderate but significant affected the TCRB CDR3s of Type 1 diabetes patients in all four CD4+ subsets.

Expressed TCRB transcripts were sequenced because the isolated RNA had all been reverse transcribed beforehand. The method was immunoSEQ multiplex PCR; TCRdb's version includes in-frame clones alone and lacks a portion of them. In the table there are about 340,000 clones, 9.3% of which are singletons. Their specific antigens are unknown. The material sequenced was central memory CD4+ T cells from blood. All receptors derive from a man aged 25-45 years with type 1 diabetes.

The V gene is TRBV5-1, the J gene TRBJ2-5; TRBD2 agrees at 12 bases. The germline CDR1 and CDR2 sequences are SGHRS and YFSETQ. The CDR3 is made up of 15 amino acids. V lost 4 bases to trimming and J lost 1 base; unmatched junction nucleotides: 2. The CDR3 nucleotides are TGCGCCAGCAGCGCGACTAGCGGGGGCCAAGAGACCCAGTACTTC. Its translation: CASSATSGGQETQYF.

About this clone: The sample carries other DNA sequences with the same CDR3. V gene TRBV7-2 combines with J gene TRBJ2-5; 7 bases agree with TRBD2. This CDR3 has 15 residues. Germline assignment: CDR1 SGHTA and CDR2 FQGNSA. V shed 0 bases, J shed 2 bases, and the junction held 3 bases outside the gene matches. CDR3 protein: CASSLAASGQETQYF. The CDR3 DNA is TGTGCCAGCAGCTTAGCAGCTAGCGGACAAGAGACCCAGTACTTC.

This clone was detected ten times or more. The chain is built from TRBV19 and TRBJ2-2; the D gene could be TRBD1 or TRBD2 (5 bases each). From germline, CDR1 is LNHDA and CDR2 SQIVND (reference sequence). The CDR3 sequence is 16 residues long. V was cut by 5 bases and J by 5 bases, with 18 bases left in between. CDR3 coding DNA: TGTGCCAGTAGTTATCGGGGCTCCTTGGGTACCGGGGAGCTGTTTTTT. It is translated as CASSYRGSLGTGELFF.

This rearrangement joins TRBV10-3 to TRBJ1-2; 8 nucleotides line up with TRBD1. The V segment lost 2 bases and the J segment 0 bases; nucleotides outside the gene matches: 5. CDR3 length: 16 residues. Germline CDR1 ENHRY, CDR2 SYGVKD. The CDR3 loop is CAISEDRGKTNYGYTF. The CDR3 DNA sequence: TGTGCCATCAGTGAGGACAGGGGCAAGACTAACTATGGCTACACCTTC.

The CDR3 DNA is TGTGCCAGCAGTTTACGCGGAAGGGCCAACATAATCGGGAATTCACCCCTCCACTTT. It encodes CASSLRGRANIIGNSPLHF. The chain recombines TRBV27 with TRBJ1-6; D is ambiguous. The germline gives CDR1 MNHEY, CDR2 SMNVEV (reference sequence). Trimming removed 2 bases at V and 7 bases at J, with 24 bases between. The CDR3 runs to 19 residues.

This clone has just a few counts. This chain joins TRBV5-1 and TRBJ2-7; 13 nucleotides align to TRBD2. Trimming at V came to 4 bases and at J to 9 bases, leaving 7 bases not matched to a gene. The germline V gene has CDR1 SGHRS and CDR2 YFSETQ. The CDR3 runs 14 residues. The CDR3 bases are TGCGCCAGCAGCGGGACTAGCGGGGAGTATCGGCAGTACTTC. This encodes CASSGTSGEYRQYF.

This rearrangement joins TRBV4-3 to TRBJ1-5, with D uncertain. Germline V lookup: CDR1 LGHNA, CDR2 YSLEER. The CDR3 loop spans 13 amino acids. Trimming removed 3 bases from V and 11 bases from J, with 14 bases in between. In nucleotides, the CDR3 is TGCGCCAGCAGCCAGGAGCGGGGAAGCGCCCAGCATTTT. It is translated as CASSQERGSAQHF.

This clone was counted between two and nine times. The chain employs TRBV5-1 and TRBJ2-2; 8 bases are a match to TRBD1. Germline lookup yields CDR1 SGHRS and CDR2 YFSETQ. The CDR3 covers 15 residues. V gave up 3 bases and J gave up 7 bases; unmatched junction bases: 8. CDR3 nucleotides: TGCGCCAGCAGCTCCGGGACAGGAGCCCGCGGGGAGCTGTTTTTT. Translated, it gives CASSSGTGARGELFF.

This clone was recorded many times. V usage is TRBV15 and J usage is TRBJ1-2, with TRBD1 matching 8 bases. Trimming took 4 bases from V and 4 from J; bases not matched to a gene: 5. This CDR3 has 14 residues. Germline-derived CDR1 and CDR2 are LNHNV and YYDKDF (reference sequence). The CDR3 nucleotides read TGTGCCACCAGCATGGACAGGGTGGCCTATGGCTACACCTTC. It translates to CATSMDRVAYGYTF.

The chain links TRBV30 to TRBJ2-7, with 10 bases identical to TRBD1. CDR1 is GTSNPN and CDR2 is SVGIG in the germline V gene (reference sequence). The CDR3 runs to 13 residues. V was pared by 5 bases and J by 4 bases, with 5 bases of the junction left unmatched. This chain's CDR3 is CAWERDRGYEQYF. In DNA form, the CDR3 reads TGTGCCTGGGAGCGGGACAGGGGATACGAGCAGTACTTC. The variable domain in full, completed from reference TRBV30 and TRBJ2-7, reads SQTIHQWPATLVQPVGSPLSLECTVEGTSNPNLYWYRQAAGRGLQLLFYSVGIGQISSEVPQNLSASRPQDRQFILSSKKLLLSDSGFYLCAWERDRGYEQYFGPGTRLTVT.

Many counts were recorded for this clone. The chain recombines TRBV21-1 with TRBJ2-3; no DNA check was done on the table's D call, TRBD1. TRBV21-1 is a recognized pseudogene. The CDR3 is 16 residues long. Here the CDR3 reads CASSTYTDTDTDTQYF. As DNA, the CDR3 is TGTGCCAGCAGCACCTACACGGACACTGACACAGATACGCAGTATTTT.

This clone was found many times. The chain has TRBV10-3 and TRBJ1-1; unclear D gene. The ends were cut back, 0 bases at V and 2 bases at J, with 7 bases in the middle. This CDR3 comprises 14 residues. Germline V CDR1 and CDR2: ENHRY, SYGVKD. CDR3 sequence: CAISESGYNTEAFF. For the CDR3, the DNA is TGTGCCATCAGTGAGTCCGGGTACAACACTGAAGCTTTCTTT.

This clone was found a few times. The chain combines TRBV2 with TRBJ2-3, with 14 bases fitting TRBD2. The V and J ends lost 4 bases and 8 bases, in that order; junction bases with no gene match: 5. Germline CDR1 reads SNHLY; CDR2 reads FYNNEI. The length of the CDR3 is 15 residues. The CDR3 sequence is CASSGGLAGGSTQYF. CDR3 in DNA: TGTGCCAGCAGTGGAGGACTAGCGGGGGGTAGTACGCAGTATTTT.

The chain links TRBV7-2 to TRBJ2-7; tentatively, D is TRBD2 (5 bases). Trimming cost V 1 base and J 5 bases, with 9 bases left between them. Germline V lookup: CDR1 SGHTA, CDR2 FQGNSA. The CDR3 is 13 residues long. This chain's CDR3 is CASSLGPSNEQYF. CDR3 in DNA: TGTGCCAGCAGCTTAGGACCTAGCAACGAGCAGTACTTC. Drawing the rest from reference TRBV7-2 and TRBJ2-7, the complete variable domain is GAGVSQSPSNKVTEKGKDVELRCDPISGHTALYWYRQSLGQGLEFLIYFQGNSAPDKSGLPSDRFSAERTGGSVSTLTIQRTQQEDSAVYLCASSLGPSNEQYFGPGTRLTVT.

This clone was counted a few times. CDR3 protein: CAISESDGPKAFF. CDR3 sequence (DNA): TGTGCCATCAGTGAGTCGGACGGGCCCAAAGCTTTCTTT. The chain carries TRBV10-3 and TRBJ1-1, with D uncertain. With 0 bases removed from V and 9 bases from J, the gap between germline ends came to 11 bases. From germline, CDR1 is ENHRY and CDR2 SYGVKD. The CDR3 has 13 residues.

The CDR3 bases are TGTGCCAGCAGCTTCTTCGAAGAGACCCAGTACTTC. Residues: CASSFFEETQYF. The chain employs TRBV7-6 and TRBJ2-5; D is unclear. V was trimmed by 3 bases and J by 3 bases, leaving 5 bases between them. The CDR3 loop spans 12 amino acids. CDR1 SGHVS and CDR2 FNYEAQ come from the germline V gene.

The V call is TRBV7-2, the J call TRBJ1-1, with D perhaps TRBD1 (5 bases). Germline CDR1 is SGHTA and CDR2 is FQGNSA. The CDR3 spans 13 residues. V gave up 3 bases and J gave up 12 bases, with 17 bases separating them. CDR3 in DNA: TGTGCCAGCAGCTTCTCGGGAACAGGTGTTACTTTCTTT. This sequence encodes CASSFSGTGVTFF.

This clone was observed a handful of times. The chain joins TRBV5-1 to TRBJ2-2; D unclear. CDR3 size: 13 residues. Per the germline V gene, CDR1 is SGHRS and CDR2 is YFSETQ. V gave up 4 bases and J gave up 2 bases, with 6 bases separating them. The CDR3 DNA is TGCGCCAGCAGCCCCCCTAACACCGGGGAGCTGTTTTTT. Residues: CASSPPNTGELFF. Together with reference TRBV5-1 and TRBJ2-2, the CDR3 gives the full variable domain: KAGVTQTPRYLIKTRGQQVTLSCSPISGHRSVSWYQQTPGQGLQFLFEYFSETQRNKGNFPGRFSGRQFSNSRSEMNVSTLELGDSALYLCASSPPNTGELFFGEGSRLTVL.

V is TRBV10-2 and J is TRBJ1-1; no definite D call. Per the germline V gene, CDR1 is WSHSY and CDR2 is SAAADI. The V end was cut by 5 bases, the J end by 5 bases, with 15 bases between. The CDR3 has 14 amino acids. The CDR3 reads CASSTQKGLTEAFF. In DNA form, the CDR3 reads TGCGCCAGCAGTACCCAAAAGGGCCTGACTGAAGCTTTCTTT.

J is TRBJ2-5 and V is TRBV15, with 11 bases fitting TRBD1. The germline V gene has CDR1 LNHNV and CDR2 YYDKDF (reference sequence). Trimming at V came to 1 base and at J to 5 bases, leaving 6 bases not matched to a gene. The CDR3 length is 16 residues. The CDR3 coding sequence is TGTGCCACCAGCAGAGGAGGGACAGGGGGTGGCGAGACCCAGTACTTC. It specifies CATSRGGTGGGETQYF.

The chain joins TRBV18 to TRBJ2-1; 9 bases align to TRBD2. The CDR3 has 16 residues. V lost 0 bases, J lost 4 bases, and 4 bases stayed unmatched. Germline CDR1 and CDR2: KGHSH and LQKENI. This chain's CDR3 is CASSPPSGGTYNEQFF. Written as DNA, the CDR3 is TGTGCCAGCTCACCACCTAGCGGGGGCACATACAATGAGCAGTTCTTC. Full variable domain (missing parts from reference TRBV18 and TRBJ2-1): NAGVMQNPRHLVRRRGQEARLRCSPMKGHSHVYWYRQLPEEGLKFMVYLQKENIIDESGMPKERFSAEFPKEGPSILRIQQVVRGDSAAYFCASSPPSGGTYNEQFFGPGTRLTVL.

Worth noting for this clone: The junction and the germline gene differ at one end; a read error may be behind it. The chain links TRBV7-7 to TRBJ2-1; the match to TRBD2 covers 13 bases. Germline-derived CDR1 and CDR2 are SSHAT and FNYEAQ (reference sequence). CDR3 length equals 16 residues. CDR3 sequence (DNA): TGTGCTAGCAGCACCGGACTAGCGGGGGCCCGGGATGAGCAGTTCTTC. It encodes CASSTGLAGARDEQFF.

This clone was counted a few times. The chain combines TRBV5-1 with TRBJ1-1; D is possibly TRBD1 (5 bases). The CDR3 contains 14 residues. The germline V gene has CDR1 SGHRS and CDR2 YFSETQ. Deletions cut 5 bases from V and 5 bases from J, with 16 bases between. CDR3 loop: CASSSGTERTEAFF. In DNA, the CDR3 is TGCGCCAGCAGTTCTGGGACCGAGAGAACTGAAGCTTTCTTT.

The J gene is TRBJ1-1, the V gene TRBV5-4; 9 bases are shared with TRBD1. The CDR3 covers 14 residues. In germline, CDR1 is SGHNT, CDR2 YYREEE (reference sequence). With V trimmed by 5 bases and J by 7 bases, 9 bases remained unmatched. CDR3 nucleotide sequence: TGTGCCAGCAGATGGGACAGGGAAAGTGGTGAAGCTTTCTTT. Its protein product is CASRWDRESGEAFF.

The chain uses TRBV30 and TRBJ1-4; D is uncertain. Germline loops: CDR1 GTSNPN, CDR2 SVGIG (reference sequence). The ends were cut back, 2 bases at V and 5 bases at J, with 9 bases in the middle. The CDR3 has 13 residues. The CDR3 DNA reads as TGTGCCTGGAGTTCGGGCTTAAATGAAAAACTGTTTTTT. Protein: CAWSSGLNEKLFF.

The chain links TRBV10-1 to TRBJ2-1; TRBD1 might be the D (7 bases). This CDR3 is built from 15 residues. The V and J ends lost 3 bases and 5 bases respectively, with 14 bases between them. From germline, CDR1 is WNHNN and CDR2 SYGVQD (reference sequence). The CDR3, as DNA: TGCGCCAGCAGTGAAGGAGGGGGCGTCCACAATGAGCAGTTCTTC. Translating it yields CASSEGGGVHNEQFF.

The chain joins TRBV5-1 to TRBJ2-2; D might be TRBD1 or TRBD2, each matching 6 bases. Germline loops: CDR1 SGHRS, CDR2 YFSETQ. This CDR3 spans 15 amino acids. The ends were cut back, 1 base at V and 5 bases at J, with 12 bases in the middle. CDR3 coding DNA: TGCGCCAGCAGCTTGTCGGGGGCGAGGACCGGGGAGCTGTTTTTT. This encodes CASSLSGARTGELFF.

This chain joins TRBV2 and TRBJ2-3; a possible D gene is TRBD2 (6 bases). With 2 bases removed from V and 2 bases from J, the gap between germline ends came to 17 bases. From germline, CDR1 is SNHLY and CDR2 FYNNEI. The CDR3 totals 17 residues. The DNA of the CDR3 is TGTGCCAGCAGTGAATGGGGACCGACTAGACCCACAGATACGCAGTATTTT. Translating it yields CASSEWGPTRPTDTQYF.

With respect to this clone: This may be a read error, as it is one base from a much larger clone. Written as DNA, the CDR3 is TGTGCCAGCAGCGCCTACAATGAGCAGTTCTTC. Translating gives CASSAYNEQFF. The V gene is TRBV7-6, the J gene TRBJ2-1; D is ambiguous. V lost 5 bases and J 2 bases, leaving 1 base between the germline ends. Germline CDR1 and CDR2: SGHVS and FNYEAQ. The CDR3 runs 11 residues. Complete variable domain (other parts from reference TRBV7-6 and TRBJ2-1): GAGVSQSPRYKVTKRGQDVALRCDPISGHVSLYWYRQALGQGPEFLTYFNYEAQQDKSGLPNDRFSAERPEGSISTLTIQRTEQRDSAMYRCASSAYNEQFFGPGTRLTVL.